Sequencing of this T cell receptor beta chain was carried out in a study of shared clonotypes between healthy human individuals (dated by TCRdb to 2018 to 2020). With respect to the entire study: Three men and a couple of women, aged 18 to 49 years, made up the cohort. Per donor, three plates each were used for CD4 naive and CD4 memory, two for CD8 naive, and one for CD8 memory. To estimate repertoire size and how much clonotype sharing occurs between individuals, the study deeply sequenced the blood TCR repertoires of five healthy adults. To increase sequencing depth and limit assay-specific biases, different laboratories used diverse techniques to prepare libraries and sequence TCR repertoires. Leukapheresis yielded between about 0.94 and 9 billion PBMCs per donor.

A word on this clone: Its antigen is not yet known. Base quality data are lacking; no much larger clone is found one base away.

TCR CDR3 regions were amplified from genomic DNA by multiplex PCR using the deep immunoSEQ assay. For each cell subset, the extracted genomic DNA was distributed evenly across all wells of several immunoSEQ 96-well plates, and each plate served as one replicate. For sorted subsets, 200 to 250 ng of genomic DNA, equivalent to roughly 30,000 T cell genomes, went into each replicate PCR. The purified libraries were quantified using a Qubit 3.0 fluorometer, sized with a Bioanalyzer 2100, and then quantified again using the KAPA Library Quantification kit. Every immunoSEQ 96-well plate was sequenced on a dedicated single-read 150-cycle Illumina NextSeq 550 flow cell. On the authors' methods: Because only junctional sequences without quality scores were contained in the immunoSEQ output, filtering matching that applied to full-length reads could not be performed. Sequences were annotated with PyIR, a Python wrapper for IgBLAST v1.9, and V/J genes and CDR3 were assigned using IMGT germline references. Reads were filtered out if the reads had weak V/J assignments (E-value above 1e-6), no CDR3, stop codons, out-of-frame junctions, or ambiguous translated residues. A V3J clonotype was defined by an identical inferred V gene, J gene, and CDR3 amino acid sequence. Percentage overlap between repertoires was computed as shared unique clonotypes divided by the size of the smaller repertoire. Richness of each repertoire was evaluated using RTK rarefaction, the Chao1 estimator, and Recon v2.1 estimates of unobserved clonotypes. For all TCRbeta clonotypes obtained by the gDNA method from a few donors, generation probabilities were computed with OLGA. TCRdb retrieved this table from immuneACCESS and kept in-frame rearrangements only. Not all clones are present; in checked studies, unresolved V genes account for under half, and no reason is known for the remainder. V and J calls and clone size are given by that table; D and trimming were obtained from the DNA. A total of a few hundred thousand clones appear in this sample, less than 98% of them only once. Around 0.06% of the sample lies in the top ten.

The donors were healthy, HIV-negative adults with no recently reported acute infections or vaccinations. Every donor was a Caucasian adult residing in Nashville, Tennessee, USA. CD4+ T cells were enriched by magnetic negative selection; naive cells were then positively selected on CD45RA, and the negative fraction formed the memory subset. Blood was obtained by leukapheresis, after which PBMCs were separated by Ficoll-Histopaque density gradient centrifugation and cryopreserved in liquid nitrogen vapor phase. Analytical flow cytometry was used to check the purity and quantity of each magnetically sorted T cell population. Each sorted fraction had its genomic DNA isolated and then quantified by UV absorbance on a Nanodrop 2000c. Spanning cysteine to phenylalanine, the CDR3 consists of 17 amino acids. The retained sequence is limited to the CDR3, 51 bases, with the frame set at the first base. For CDR1 and CDR2, the germline V gene lists MDHEN and SYDVKM. V and J are truncated by 4 bases and 0 bases respectively, leaving an intervening sequence of 16 bases.

Broad study findings and their caveats: The small number of donors limited the genetic and exposure-history diversity represented. Incomplete sequencing was indicated by rarefaction of sorted-subset datasets, despite the large sequencing depth. Sampling was restricted to blood, and TCR repertoires in tissues likely differ from the TCR repertoires found in blood. Higher generation probabilities were observed for clonotypes shared by all four sorted-subset donors than for non-shared clonotypes. Based on pairwise subsampling, the degree of clonotype sharing among donors was expected to be affected by sequencing depth. Estimated clonotype richness was generally larger for naive than for memory subsets. Sharing across a few donors was observed for approximately 5% of naive CD4, 3% to 4% of naive CD8, over 2% of memory CD4, and roughly 0.4% of memory CD8 clonotypes.

Recombination linked TRBV28 to TRBJ2-1; a tentative D call is TRBD2 (5 bases match). This TCR was recovered from a woman in her 30s in good health. The sequencing input was naive CD4+ T cells sorted from blood. The cell subset or site tag for this specimen amounts to: CD45RA+ positively selected. At the DNA level, the sequence is TGTGCCAGCAGTTCCCACCAGAGGGTAATCTCCTACAATGAGCAGTTCTTC. Its protein reads: CASSSHQRVISYNEQFF.